The sequence of this T cell receptor (beta chain) was determined in a study of shared clonotypes between healthy human individuals. About the research overall: There were three CD4 naive, three CD4 memory, two CD8 naive and one CD8 memory plates per donor.

Replicate sorted-subset PCRs were loaded with around 210 ng DNA, about 31,000 T cell genomes. The data were produced by immunoSEQ multiplex PCR, yet TCRdb's version contains in-frame clones alone and is incomplete. The sample lists approximately 1,500,000 clones; 96% were seen once. The CDR3 covers 15 residues. Germline CDR1 reads MNHNS; CDR2 reads SASEGT. The germline V and J ends were trimmed by 10 bases and 6 bases, with 24 bases remaining between them. On this clone itself: Its antigen is as yet unknown.

Study conclusions and caveats: Investigators collected only blood, and repertoires in tissues likely differ. The naive CD4 repertoires of several donors were compared, and approximately 5% of clonotypes were shared.

Input material: naive CD4+ T cells sorted from blood. The sample's subset: CD45RA+ positively selected. The sequence was collected from a young man in good health. The V gene is TRBV6-1, the J gene TRBJ2-5, with D possibly being TRBD1 (6 bases). The CDR3 protein is CAISVGTFSSQTQYF. The CDR3 region has the DNA TGTGCCATCTCTGTAGGGACATTTTCCTCCCAGACCCAGTACTTC.